These T cell receptor beta chains were read from a single sample in a study of T cell responses to AZD1222 COVID-19 vaccine. The assay was immunoSEQ multiplex PCR, and TCRdb's table has in-frame clones only and misses some. The table lists some 100,000 clones, about 86% of them singletons, with about 3% in the top ten. The source was peripheral blood, collected on day 0 of AZD1222 vaccination. These receptors were obtained from an adult in good health. Each CDR3 is given with its conserved first and last residue. The D gene is left open where the match is weak. Not every row has a clone size; where given, it reads once, few, many or a size class.

TRBV7-2	TRBJ2-1	TRBD1	-	13	CASSLVRDRQQFF	TGTGCCAGCAGCTTAGTCCGGGACAGACAGCAGTTCTTC
TRBV18	TRBJ2-6	-	-	15	CASSINGAGANVLTF	TGTGCCAGCTCTATTAACGGGGCTGGGGCCAACGTCCTGACTTTC
TRBV5-1	TRBJ2-1	TRBD2	-	16	CASSSSPGLDYNEQFF	TGCGCCAGCAGCTCATCCCCGGGACTAGATTACAATGAGCAGTTCTTC
TRBV7-2	TRBJ1-1	-	-	16	CASSPQLGLMNTEAFF	TGTGCCAGCAGCCCCCAACTGGGTCTCATGAACACTGAAGCTTTCTTT
TRBV7-9	TRBJ1-4	-	-	16	CASSHRRDSGDEKLFF	TGTGCCAGCAGCCATCGCCGGGACTCAGGGGATGAAAAACTGTTTTTT
TRBV5-8	TRBJ1-2	-	many	12	CASSATHLAYTF	TGTGCCAGCAGCGCTACACACCTCGCCTACACCTTC
TRBV5-8	TRBJ2-3	-	-	14	CASSATDGADTQYF	TGTGCCAGCAGCGCGACCGACGGGGCAGATACGCAGTATTTT
TRBV7-2	TRBJ2-1	-	once	12	CASSFTGDEQFF	TGTGCCAGCAGCTTCACGGGAGATGAGCAGTTCTTC
TRBV29-1	TRBJ2-5	-	-	13	CSARGLPGGAQYF	TGCAGCGCGAGGGGGCTCCCCGGGGGCGCCCAGTACTTC
TRBV7-8	TRBJ2-2	-	-	13	CASSLWTDGELFF	TGTGCCAGCAGCCTTTGGACAGACGGGGAGCTGTTTTTT
TRBV7-9	TRBJ1-2	-	-	15	CASSPSAGDLGGYTF	TGTGCCAGCAGCCCATCGGCAGGGGACTTGGGAGGCTACACCTTC
TRBV25-1	TRBJ2-3	-	-	11	CASSESDTQYF	TGTGCCAGCAGTGAGTCAGATACGCAGTATTTT
TRBV6-5	TRBJ2-7	-	-	14	CASADGGGPYEQYF	TGTGCCAGCGCAGACGGTGGGGGCCCCTACGAGCAGTACTTC
TRBV7-9	TRBJ1-4	TRBD1	-	13	CASSRDSPDQLFF	TGTGCCAGCAGCCGGGACAGTCCCGATCAACTGTTTTTT
TRBV7-2	TRBJ2-2	-	-	15	CASSLWTANTGELFF	TGTGCCAGCAGCCTGTGGACGGCGAACACCGGGGAGCTGTTTTTT
TRBV7-3	TRBJ2-3	-	once	15	CASSLTGGLGDTQYF	TGTGCCAGCAGCCTCACCGGGGGGCTGGGAGATACGCAGTATTTT
TRBV7-3	TRBJ2-3	-	-	15	CASSLSSTSSDTQYF	TGTGCCAGCAGCTTGTCAAGTACATCTTCGGATACGCAGTATTTT
TRBV19	TRBJ1-5	-	-	13	CASSWASNQPQHF	TGTGCCAGTAGTTGGGCGAGCAATCAGCCCCAGCATTTT
TRBV7-6	TRBJ2-3	TRBD2	-	17	CASSFPIERGAADTQYF	TGTGCCAGCAGCTTCCCGATCGAGCGGGGGGCTGCAGATACGCAGTATTTT
TRBV7-2	TRBJ2-7	TRBD1	-	15	CASSLGTAKGREQYF	TGTGCCAGCAGCCTTGGGACAGCTAAGGGTCGGGAGCAGTACTTC
TRBV20-1	TRBJ2-3	-	-	10	CSASRHTQYF	TGCAGTGCTAGTCGTCATACGCAGTATTTT
TRBV18	TRBJ1-2	-	-	15	CASSPPGGRNYGYTF	TGTGCCAGCTCACCCCCGGGGGGGAGGAACTATGGCTACACCTTC
TRBV5-1	TRBJ2-5	TRBD2	-	15	CASSIVAGSQETQYF	TGCGCCAGCAGCATCGTAGCGGGGAGCCAAGAGACCCAGTACTTC
TRBV6-5	TRBJ1-6	TRBD1	-	14	CASASTGLWSPLHF	TGTGCCAGCGCTTCGACAGGGCTATGGTCACCCCTCCACTTT
TRBV7-3	TRBJ2-3	-	-	15	CASSDGRWPTDTQYF	TGTGCCAGCAGCGACGGCCGCTGGCCCACAGATACGCAGTATTTT
TRBV11-2	TRBJ1-6	-	-	13	CASSFNRDSPLHF	TGTGCCAGCAGCTTTAACAGAGATTCACCCCTCCACTTT
TRBV27	TRBJ1-5	TRBD1	-	17	CASRPVGQGPFNQPQHF	TGTGCCAGCAGGCCGGTGGGACAGGGCCCTTTCAATCAGCCCCAGCATTTT
TRBV28	TRBJ1-1	-	-	12	CASSLSGFEAFF	TGTGCCAGCAGTTTATCAGGTTTTGAAGCTTTCTTT
TRBV3-1/TRBV3-2	TRBJ1-5	TRBD1	-	13	CASSQQGDQPQHF	TGTGCCAGCAGCCAACAGGGGGATCAGCCCCAGCATTTT
TRBV6-2/TRBV6-3	TRBJ2-5	TRBD1	few	17	CASSYFPQTGSGETQYF	TGTGCCAGCAGTTACTTCCCCCAGACAGGGAGCGGAGAGACCCAGTACTTC
TRBV10-3	TRBJ1-2	-	-	16	CAISLVNRPGAYGYTF	TGTGCCATCAGTCTAGTCAACAGGCCTGGGGCCTATGGCTACACCTTC
TRBV18	TRBJ1-2	-	-	16	CASSPSREAANYGYTF	TGTGCCAGCTCACCATCGCGGGAAGCAGCTAACTATGGCTACACCTTC
TRBV7-9	TRBJ1-1	-	-	13	CASSLGGEAEAFF	TGTGCCAGCAGCTTAGGCGGGGAAGCTGAAGCTTTCTTT
TRBV18	TRBJ2-7	-	-	12	CASSPARGEQYF	TGTGCCAGCTCACCCGCGCGAGGGGAGCAGTACTTC
TRBV28	TRBJ2-7	-	-	16	CASSLLSVSRLYEQYF	TGTGCCAGCAGTTTGTTATCGGTTTCGCGATTATACGAGCAGTACTTC
TRBV19	TRBJ1-2	-	-	16	CATSTPRQGGIYGYTF	TGTGCCACCTCCACCCCTCGCCAGGGCGGTATCTATGGCTACACCTTC
TRBV9	TRBJ1-2	-	-	15	CASSVGSTTFYGYTF	TGTGCCAGCAGCGTTGGATCTACCACTTTCTATGGCTACACCTTC
TRBV7-2	TRBJ1-3	TRBD1	-	17	CASSLYPTGDSGNTIYF	TGTGCCAGCAGCCTGTACCCGACAGGGGATTCTGGAAACACCATATATTTT
TRBV4-1	TRBJ2-3	-	-	13	CASSQTSTDTQYF	TGCGCCAGCAGCCAAACCTCGACCGATACGCAGTATTTT
TRBV6-1	TRBJ1-2	-	-	15	CASSERDLPNYGYTF	TGTGCCAGCAGTGAGCGGGACCTCCCTAACTATGGCTACACCTTC
TRBV19	TRBJ1-4	-	-	15	CASSIADTLNEKLFF	TGTGCCAGTAGTATAGCTGACACGCTTAATGAAAAACTGTTTTTT
TRBV7-6	TRBJ2-3	TRBD1	-	18	CASSLAAGGGWGTDTQYF	TGTGCCAGCAGCTTAGCCGCAGGGGGCGGCTGGGGCACAGATACGCAGTATTTT
TRBV19	TRBJ2-1	TRBD2	few	16	CASSMGPGGSYNEQFF	TGTGCCAGTAGTATGGGGCCGGGGGGCTCCTACAATGAGCAGTTCTTC
TRBV19	TRBJ1-6	TRBD1	-	15	CASSIRGQGNSPLHF	TGTGCCAGTAGTATCAGGGGGCAAGGAAATTCACCCCTCCACTTT
TRBV2	TRBJ1-2	-	few	13	CASSVSGSYGYTF	TGTGCCAGCAGTGTTTCTGGATCCTATGGCTACACCTTC
TRBV18	TRBJ1-2	-	-	13	CASSPTAAGGYTF	TGTGCCAGCTCACCGACAGCCGCGGGGGGCTACACCTTC
TRBV6-2/TRBV6-3	TRBJ1-1	TRBD1	once	15	CASSYEDRANTEAFF	TGTGCCAGCAGTTACGAAGACAGGGCCAACACTGAAGCTTTCTTT
TRBV15	TRBJ1-2	TRBD1	-	15	CATSRETQGADGYTF	TGTGCCACCAGCAGAGAAACACAGGGGGCGGATGGCTACACCTTC
TRBV5-1	TRBJ1-5	-	-	14	CASSLGQSDQPQHF	TGCGCCAGCAGCCTTGGACAGAGTGATCAGCCCCAGCATTTT
TRBV4-3	TRBJ2-2	-	once	14	CASSRDTNTGELFF	TGCGCCAGCAGCCGGGACACGAACACCGGGGAGCTGTTTTTT
TRBV6-5	TRBJ2-1	-	few	15	CASSPRTQSGNEQFF	TGTGCCAGCAGCCCGCGGACTCAATCGGGGAATGAGCAGTTCTTC
TRBV30	TRBJ1-1	-	-	13	CAGNQLRGTEAFF	TGTGCCGGAAACCAGCTTCGGGGCACTGAAGCTTTCTTT
TRBV30	TRBJ1-2	-	-	16	CAWSPRGGLLYYGYTF	TGTGCCTGGAGTCCCAGGGGTGGCCTCCTTTACTATGGCTACACCTTC